This T cell receptor beta chain stems from a study of blood T cell repertoires in COVID-19. The overall study: T cells, B-cell-depleted T cells, or PBMCs supplied cDNA or gDNA.

The CDR3 is 16 amino acids. Germline CDR1 is MDHEN and CDR2 is SYDVKM. V gave up 2 bases and J gave up 4 bases; unmatched junction bases: 7. As handled by the study authors: Amplification from reference gene primers served as the basis for estimated nucleated cell counts. TCRdb's copy holds only in-frame clones and misses some; the assay was immunoSEQ multiplex PCR. V, J and clone size reflect that table, while D and trimming were determined from the DNA. The sample contains fewer than 250,000 clones, 70% to 90% of which appear only once. The sequence came from a woman aged 35 to 49 with acute COVID-19. Sequences were obtained from PBMCs or T cells enriched from blood (not recorded which). The chain carries TRBV28 and TRBJ1-2; 10 bases are shared with TRBD1. Written as DNA, the CDR3 is TGTGCCAGCAGTTTACCCCGACAGGGGGCGGGCTATGGCTACACCTTC. This gives the protein CASSLPRQGAGYGYTF.